These 7 T cell receptor beta chains were sequenced from one sample in a study of CD8+ T cells in alopecia areata. TCR sequencing used cDNA made by reverse transcription of extracted RNA. Some clones are missing from TCRdb's copy, which holds only in-frame ones; the method was immunoSEQ multiplex PCR. The sample lists 170,000 or so clones; almost 65% were seen once. Sequenced here: CD4+ T cells sorted from blood, sampled at week 0. These receptors originate from a human donor with alopecia areata.

Points on this clone: Other nucleotide sequences from this sample produce the same CDR3. This chain uses TRBV18 with TRBJ2-5, with TRBD1 identical over 7 bases. This CDR3 is 12 amino acids long. The V gene end was trimmed by 6 bases and the J gene end by 2 bases; junction bases not matched to a gene: 0. In germline, CDR1 is KGHSH, CDR2 LQKENI. CDR3 protein: CASSRGQETQYF. The CDR3 DNA is TGTGCCAGCTCCAGGGGGCAAGAGACCCAGTACTTC.

The V and J genes are TRBV29-1 and TRBJ1-5; D gene uncertain. The V and J ends lost 4 bases and 0 bases respectively, with 7 bases between them. The germline V gene encodes CDR1 SQVTM and CDR2 ANQGSEA. The CDR3 has 13 residues. The CDR3 loop is CSVALNSNQPQHF. The CDR3 DNA is TGCAGCGTTGCCCTGAATAGCAATCAGCCCCAGCATTTT.

V and J are TRBV29-1 and TRBJ2-7; TRBD1 might be the D (6 bases). CDR1 and CDR2 (germline): SQVTM, ANQGSEA. This CDR3 has 13 residues. Between the trimmed V and J ends, which lost 6 bases and 0 bases, there was a span of 12 bases. The CDR3 coding sequence is TGCAGCGTGTTACAGGGAAACTCCTACGAGCAGTACTTC. It specifies CSVLQGNSYEQYF.

The chain employs TRBV10-3 and TRBJ2-7, with TRBD1 matching 7 bases. Per the germline V gene, CDR1 is ENHRY and CDR2 is SYGVKD. V was clipped by 11 bases and J by 2 bases; unmatched bases: 6. The CDR3 length is 12 residues. The CDR3 sequence is CAASGTAYEQYF. CDR3 DNA: TGTGCCGCATCCGGGACAGCCTACGAGCAGTACTTC.

This clone was recorded a few times. The genes are TRBV4-1 and TRBJ2-4; D ambiguous. Germline V gives CDR1 MGHRA, CDR2 YSYEKL. The CDR3 spans 11 residues. V lost 4 bases, J lost 7 bases, and 5 bases lay in between. CDR3 in amino acids: CASSRGNIQYF. CDR3 sequence (DNA): TGCGCCAGCAGCCGAGGTAACATTCAGTACTTC.

This clone was picked up a small number of times. J is TRBJ1-1 and V is TRBV7-2; 8 nucleotides agree with TRBD1. With 5 bases clipped from V and 5 bases from J, the junction kept 7 bases outside the gene matches. The germline V gene encodes CDR1 SGHTA and CDR2 FQGNSA. The CDR3 has 14 amino acids. CDR3 amino acids: CASSPVTGVTEAFF. The CDR3 nucleotides read TGTGCCAGCAGCCCCGTGACAGGGGTAACTGAAGCTTTCTTT.

This sequence joins TRBV7-6 and TRBJ1-5; D may be TRBD1 (6 bases). Per the germline V gene, CDR1 is SGHVS and CDR2 is FNYEAQ. The CDR3 sequence is 13 residues long. Trimming stripped 5 bases from V and 5 bases from J, with 10 bases between. Here the CDR3 DNA reads TGTGCCAGCAGCGCCTCAGGGGATCAGCCCCAGCATTTT. This translates into CASSASGDQPQHF.